This T cell receptor (beta chain) emerged from a study of tumor-infiltrating lymphocytes in primary liver carcinoma. The overall study: Donors had hepatocellular carcinoma or combined HCC and intrahepatic cholangiocarcinoma.

A primer matching the constant region was used to make TCR beta cDNA from 500 ng of total RNA. Three nested multiplex PCR rounds, a slightly modified ARM-PCR method, built the TCR beta libraries. Use of TRBV1-TRBV30 forward primers with a C-beta reverse primer characterized the first two PCR rounds, which lasted approximately 11 cycles each. TCRdb itself ran the multiplex PCR reads through MiXCR, one entry per CDR3 protein. The data hold some 190,000 distinct CDR3 sequences, with about 60% observed a single time. Regarding the study as a whole: Tumor region pairs showed greater overlap than either tumor-adjacent or tumor-blood pairs did.

Germline V gives CDR1 SQVTM, CDR2 ANQGSEA. The CDR3 contains 15 residues. V trimming: 4 bases; J trimming: 8 bases; junction bases outside the gene matches: 7. This clonotype showed up many times. Its antigen is currently unknown. RNA isolated from unsorted whole blood supplied the blood RNA, with germline DNA also extracted. Preoperatively, peripheral blood was drawn, roughly 4.2 milliliters in total. This TCR was recovered from a man aged 40-49 years with primary liver carcinoma and hepatitis B virus infection. The source material was peripheral blood. The chain combines TRBV29-1 with TRBJ2-1; 14 bases are a match to TRBD2. This CDR3 reads CSVGGTSGSMDEQFF. CDR3 nucleotides: TGCAGCGTTGGTGGGACTAGCGGGAGTATGGATGAGCAGTTCTTC.